This T cell receptor (beta chain) comes out of a study of blood T cell repertoires in COVID-19. Whole-study context: Acute-phase and convalescent COVID-19 samples originated in the United States, Italy and Spain.

Authors' analysis steps: Reference gene primer amplification in the assay estimated nucleated cell counts. The repertoire was sequenced with immunoSEQ multiplex PCR; TCRdb's copy has only in-frame clones and lacks some. The V and J calls and clone size come from that table; D and trimming were worked out from the DNA. This table has more than 85,000 clones, 85% to 95% appearing once. J gave up 14 bases and V 6 bases, and 15 bases lay outside the gene matches. CDR3 length: 15 amino acids. The germline V gene has CDR1 MNHEY and CDR2 SVGEGT. This clone has a handful of counts. Sequencing input: peripheral blood. The clonotype originates from a man in his sixties with acute or convalescent COVID-19. The rearrangement links TRBV6-2 or TRBV6-3 to TRBJ2-5, with 13 nucleotides matching TRBD2. The CDR3 loop is CASSVEWTSGRELYF. The CDR3 bases are TGTGCCAGCAGCGTTGAATGGACTAGCGGGAGAGAACTATACTTC.